This T cell receptor (beta chain) emerged from a study of cytomegalovirus exposure and HLA in healthy donors (dated by TCRdb to between 2016 and 2019). Background for the entire study: In an earlier analysis of about 560 of the donors, under 300 Gb of sequence data and 117 million unique TCR beta sequences from some 170 million T cells were reported. About 280 gigabases of sequencing data and around 80 million unique TCR sequences made up an early release that covered several hundred HLA-typed donors. The genetic ancestry cluster associated with self-reported Caucasian donors included about 84% of the roughly 400 genotyped donors. The study was designed to test whether signatures of past pathogen exposure could be identified by cataloging public T cell receptors. The T cell repertoires of 666 subjects were profiled by immunosequencing and related to cytomegalovirus serostatus. Along with the approximately 670-subject first cohort, a separate validation cohort of over a hundred different subjects was used. High-throughput TCR immunosequencing, statistical association of individual TCRs with disease status, and machine learning were combined to predict cytomegalovirus infection status. To study patterns of TCR occurrence, a later analysis re-analyzed previously published TCR beta repertoires from hundreds of donors and added high-resolution HLA genotyping. Rather than using new phenotypic data, the later analysis identified candidate immune exposures from TCR beta sequences and from how often those sequences occurred across donors. An earlier analysis of 587 of the donors used high-throughput TCR beta sequencing to judge whether each TCR beta V gene segment behaved as functional or pseudogenic. Alongside the repertoire data, information on donor age, sex, ethnicity and CMV serostatus was compiled. In a later genetic analysis, genome-wide SNP genotypes for about three fifths of the roughly 670 donors were used, and that subset was treated as a discovery cohort. All discovery cohort repertoires had been generated on a single sequencing platform. Both class I and class II loci were covered by HLA typing, at four-digit resolution. The number of donors typed differed by locus, with roughly 629-640 for A, B, C, DRB1 and DQB1, roughly 550 for DQA1, 606 for DPA1, and some 450 for DPB1. Because of strong linkage in the cohort, five DR-DQ haplotypes were treated as single units for association and clustering. Among around 400 genotyped donors of the cohort, an average of approximately 240,000 unique TCR beta nucleotide sequences was sequenced per donor, of which 15% to 20% were non-productive. What the study reported, not specific to this receptor: Only TCR beta chains were sequenced in this cohort, and the absence of alpha or paired-chain data limited detectable features. The earlier analysis of some 560 of the donors excluded roughly 16 rarely observed V segments, including chromosome 9 orphons, because counts were too low. The only immune exposure information available for the cohort was CMV serostatus. An association between a missense DCLRE1C variant and V-gene and J-gene trimming of TCR beta chains was found in a later genetic analysis and replicated in an independent cohort. It was suggested by the authors that the approach could potentially be generalized to other disease states and immunological phenotypes. When HLA alleles, especially DR and DQ, strongly co-occurred, TCR associations were difficult to assign to individual alleles. Linkage disequilibrium might explain the correlated functional status among segregating V segments, but an unknown experimental factor could not be excluded. A later analysis found that most CMV-associated TCR beta chains appeared HLA-restricted, with HLA associations seemingly driven largely by CMV exposure. Presence/absence analyses assumed roughly uniform sequencing depth across donors, an assumption that may not hold. The study listed 164 TCR beta chains as associated with cytomegalovirus. Some IMGT-functional V segments, including TRBV6-2 and TRBV6-3, could not be told apart with the 87-base-pair reads, so those segments were excluded. Across donors, most TCR sequences were observed very rarely, whereas some public TCRs were present in many individuals. A later genetic analysis reported fewer N-insertions in productive TCRs among donors in an Asian-associated ancestry cluster than the roughly 700-donor mean. Because HLA typing was missing for some donors at each locus, association tests included only the typed subset. According to a later analysis, parvovirus B19, influenza, CMV and Epstein-Barr virus appeared linked to several top co-occurrence clusters. According to a later analysis, TCR association rates differed among HLA loci, with DRB1 alleles showing the most associated TCRs and HLA-C alleles showing the fewest. The sequencing pipeline was judged likely to have produced a cluster of highly shared sequence variants as a technical artifact. A further reported finding was that TCR beta sequences accurately predicted the HLA-A and HLA-B alleles for most subjects in the first cohort. In a later analysis, more than 15,000 TCR beta sequences were associated with specific HLA alleles at a false discovery rate of 0.05. In an earlier analysis of some 550 of the donors, most TCR beta V segments were observed in productive rearrangements about 90% or about 30% of the time, broadly matching IMGT annotations. Cytomegalovirus status was reported to be diagnosed by the classifier with high specificity and sensitivity in both the original and validation cohorts. In vitro tests confirmed that a few of the cytomegalovirus-associated TCR beta chains recognize cytomegalovirus antigens. A later analysis found that HLA-associated TCR beta chains were more clonally expanded and had lower generation probabilities than equally common non-associated chains.

The cohort was made up of 500 to 850 healthy bone marrow donors. At the time of sampling, all cohort members were nominally healthy, though unrecorded immune exposures were likely present. The donor tested CMV seronegative, placing the donor among the 350 to 400 seronegative members of the cohort. Every donor gave a peripheral blood sample, and the peripheral blood mononuclear cells from that sample were used for TCR beta sequencing. Genomic DNA extraction from the blood cell samples was performed with the Qiagen DNeasy Blood Extraction Kit. To prepare the library, the immunoSEQ multiplex PCR assay was applied. A mixture of 60 forward primers for TCR Vbeta segments and 13 reverse primers for TCR Jbeta segments was used in the multiplex PCR. The CDR3 region of rearranged TCR beta genes was amplified from genomic DNA by a multiplex PCR assay. The amplified TCR beta libraries were sequenced on the Illumina HiSeq System as 87-base-pair reads. Regarding the original processing steps: A later analysis counted some 74 million unique TCR beta chains across the 670 or so repertoires, and some 11 million of these chains were shared by at least two donors. A nearest-neighbor algorithm error-corrected the raw reads and collapsed the reads into unique sequences, merging closely related sequences to remove PCR and sequencing errors. V, D and J gene segments were assigned by aligning CDR3 sequences to IMGT reference sequences. For a sequence to be retained, a match of at least six nucleotides was required to both a V gene segment and a J gene segment. Rearrangements were called productive when the CDR3 lacked stop codons and stayed in frame with V and J; all others were non-productive. CDR3 was defined by IMGT convention, running from the second conserved V-encoded cysteine to the conserved J-encoded phenylalanine. The earlier analysis of about 530 of the donors excluded any sequence lacking an unambiguous match to a single V gene segment. In an earlier analysis of several hundred of the donors, V segments were called functional above 56.7% productive rearrangements and were called segregating when the between-donor standard deviation exceeded 5%. A statistical classification framework was developed to diagnose cytomegalovirus status using the catalog of TCR beta chain sequences. In a later analysis, TCR nucleotide sequences were compared against IMGT/GENE-DB human TR gene sequences so that V and J genes could be assigned. A later analysis assigned CDR3 sequences and most-parsimonious VDJ recombination scenarios with the TCRdist pipeline. In a later analysis, every TCR beta chain was defined by the combination of its CDR3 amino acid sequence and its V-gene family, and reads without a unique V-gene family were dropped. To address suspected cross-contamination and a sequencing artifact, a later analysis removed approximately 600 highly shared, low-generation-probability nucleotide sequences. In a later analysis, a clonal expansion index for each public chain was calculated from normalized within-repertoire ranks of inferred template counts. A later analysis computed generation probabilities with a VDJ recombination model fitted to out-of-frame rearrangements, and checked the results against IGoR. Hypergeometric tests were used in a later analysis to score TCR-TCR, TCR-HLA and TCR-CMV co-occurrence, with a repertoire-size bias correction applied to the TCR pairs. A later analysis estimated false discovery rates by permuting HLA or CMV assignments 20 times. In a later analysis, co-occurring TCRs were grouped with DBSCAN, and TCRdist sequence similarity was added when clustering was performed within HLA-allele-positive subsets. Repertoires with fewer than 30,000 or more than 120,000 public chains, plus five repertoires with anomalous nucleotide sharing, were excluded from co-occurrence clustering. The table comes from immuneACCESS by way of TCRdb, which keeps in-frame sequences with V and J called. Part of the clones is missing from these tables; in studies checked, under half for an unresolved V gene and the rest for unknown reasons. D and trimming were read from the DNA, whereas the V and J calls and clone size are those reported in that table. This sample is represented by about 89,000 clones; 67% of them were singletons. The top ten clonotypes cover about 2% of the sample.

The V end loses 4 bases and the J end loses 8 bases, and a stretch of 26 bases separates them. The CDR3 measures 17 amino acids from cysteine to phenylalanine. The read is trimmed to its CDR3 DNA, 51 bases read in frame from base 1. According to the germline V gene, CDR1 reads LGHNA and CDR2 reads YSLEER. This clone was seen more than once but under ten times. Its antigen specificity is not known. Base qualities are not at hand, and no much larger clone is one base apart. The sequence is built from TRBV4-3 and TRBJ1-2; TRBD1 is perhaps the D gene, given 5 matching bases. The receptor's source is a man younger than 40 in good health and CMV-seronegative. Material: PBMCs. The CDR3 amino acid sequence is: CASSPSRGGTPLWGYTF. The bases read TGCGCCAGCAGCCCGAGCCGCGGCGGGACGCCTCTTTGGGGCTACACCTTC.